These 15 T cell receptor beta chains came from one sample sequenced in a study of long-term antiretroviral therapy in people with HIV. Survey-level immunoSEQ v3.0 assays were run. The repertoire was sequenced with immunoSEQ multiplex PCR; TCRdb's copy has only in-frame clones and lacks some. The sample lists 30,000 to 40,000 clones, approximately 95% occurring once. The material was unsorted PBMCs, obtained just over 5 years after starting antiretroviral therapy. The source is a woman aged 45 to 65 with HIV.

The rearrangement uses TRBV10-3 and TRBJ2-7; 10 nucleotides line up with TRBD1. The CDR3 is made up of 15 amino acids. V shed 0 bases and J 4 bases; nucleotides not matched to a gene: 3. Germline lookup yields CDR1 ENHRY and CDR2 SYGVKD. The CDR3 DNA follows: TGTGCCATCAGTGAGTCTGACAGGGGGCAATACGAGCAGTACTTC. It yields the protein CAISESDRGQYEQYF.

The rearrangement links TRBV13 to TRBJ2-3, with D possibly called TRBD1 or TRBD2 (5 bases each). CDR3 length equals 14 residues. In germline, CDR1 is PRHDT, CDR2 FYEKMQ (reference sequence). V gave up 5 bases and J gave up 3 bases, with 12 bases separating them. The DNA of the CDR3 is TGTGCCAGCAGCGCTTACGGGGCGACAGATACGCAGTATTTT. This codes for CASSAYGATDTQYF.

The rearrangement uses TRBV7-9 and TRBJ2-5, with 15 positions matching TRBD2. Germline CDR1 SEHNR, CDR2 FQNEAQ (reference sequence). There are 18 residues in the CDR3. V lost 5 bases, J lost 2 bases, and 9 bases stayed unmatched. The CDR3 region has the DNA TGTGCCAGCAGCGAAGTTGGGGGGACTAGCGGGGGGCAAGAGACCCAGTACTTC. It codes for CASSEVGGTSGGQETQYF.

CDR3 coding DNA: TGCGCCAGCAGCCAAGAGAACTGGATTTTGGAGACCCAGTACTTC. It translates to CASSQENWILETQYF. This chain joins TRBV4-1 and TRBJ2-5; D is uncertain. The CDR3 has 15 amino acids. Trimming pared 0 bases from V and 5 bases from J, leaving 13 bases between. CDR1 is MGHRA, CDR2 YSYEKL, per germline.

The chain links TRBV5-1 to TRBJ1-2; 10 bases map to TRBD1. The CDR3 length is 14 residues. V gave up 0 bases and J gave up 7 bases; unmatched junction bases: 3. Germline CDR1 is SGHRS and CDR2 is YFSETQ. The CDR3, as DNA: TGCGCCAGCAGCTTGGGGACAGGGGGTTTTGGCTACACCTTC. It is translated as CASSLGTGGFGYTF.

The V call is TRBV29-1, the J call TRBJ1-3; D remains unclear. This CDR3 is built from 11 residues. Germline loops: CDR1 SQVTM, CDR2 ANQGSEA. V was pared by 7 bases and J by 0 bases, with 4 bases between. The CDR3 reads CSGGSGNTIYF. The CDR3 region has the DNA TGCAGCGGTGGCTCTGGAAACACCATATATTTT.

The V gene is TRBV2, the J gene TRBJ1-5, with D possibly TRBD1 on 6 matching bases. V lost 6 bases and J 10 bases, leaving 16 bases between the germline ends. CDR3 length: 13 residues. Germline-derived CDR1 and CDR2 are SNHLY and FYNNEI. This CDR3 is CASSEIRGGPQHF. The CDR3 DNA follows: TGTGCCAGCAGCGAAATCAGGGGAGGCCCCCAGCATTTT.

The table lists this clone with a count of one. The V gene is TRBV9, the J gene TRBJ2-1, with D perhaps matching TRBD2 (7 bases). Germline values: CDR1 SGDLS, CDR2 YYNGEE. This CDR3 has 14 amino acids. The germline V and J ends were trimmed by 0 bases and 8 bases, with 12 bases remaining between them. CDR3 sequence: CASSVGGGADEQFF. The DNA for the CDR3 is TGTGCCAGCAGCGTAGGTGGGGGGGCCGATGAGCAGTTCTTC.

J is TRBJ2-5 and V is TRBV14; no clear D gene. Trimming stripped 2 bases from V and 3 bases from J, with 7 bases between. Germline-derived CDR1 and CDR2 are SGHDN and FVKESK. CDR3 length equals 13 residues. CDR3 in amino acids: CASSQRYKETQYF. The CDR3 nucleotides read TGTGCCAGCAGCCAACGCTACAAAGAGACCCAGTACTTC. Complete variable domain (other parts from reference TRBV14 and TRBJ2-5): EAGVTQFPSHSVIEKGQTVTLRCDPISGHDNLYWYRRVMGKEIKFLLHFVKESKQDESGMPNNRFLAERTGGTYSTLKVQPAELEDSGVYFCASSQRYKETQYFGPGTRLLVL.

The chain has TRBV15 and TRBJ2-7, with no clear D. V lost 3 bases, J lost 7 bases, and 16 bases lay in between. The CDR3 sequence is 14 residues long. CDR1 and CDR2 from the germline V gene are LNHNV and YYDKDF (reference sequence). CDR3 DNA: TGTGCCACCAGCAGTGGGTCAGGTTCTTGGGAGCAGTACTTC. This translates into CATSSGSGSWEQYF.

The gene calls are TRBV5-1 and TRBJ2-7; D might be TRBD1 (5 bases). Germline values: CDR1 SGHRS, CDR2 YFSETQ. The CDR3 is 14 residues long. V was cut by 2 bases and J by 2 bases, with 11 bases left in between. The CDR3 sequence: CASSLRTPTYEQYF. In DNA form, the CDR3 reads TGCGCCAGCAGCTTAAGGACACCAACCTACGAGCAGTACTTC.

CDR3 bases: TGTGCCAGCAGTTCCCGGGGGCTCAATGAGCAGTTCTTC. Translating it yields CASSSRGLNEQFF. V usage is TRBV28 and J usage is TRBJ2-1; D possibly uses TRBD1 or TRBD2 (6 bases each). The CDR3 runs 13 residues. The germline V and J ends were trimmed by 4 bases and 6 bases, with 10 bases remaining between them. Germline V gene lookup returns CDR1 MDHEN and CDR2 SYDVKM.

The chain uses TRBV4-1 and TRBJ2-1; 10 bases agree with TRBD2. Germline-derived CDR1 and CDR2 are MGHRA and YSYEKL. The V segment lost 0 bases and the J segment 9 bases; nucleotides outside the gene matches: 11. The CDR3 runs to 17 residues. Written as DNA, the CDR3 is TGCGCCAGCAGCCAAGATATGGCTAGCGGGGGTTATATTGAGCAGTTCTTC. As protein: CASSQDMASGGYIEQFF.

V and J are TRBV7-9 and TRBJ1-1; no firm D call. This CDR3 region has 14 residues. The germline V gene encodes CDR1 SEHNR and CDR2 FQNEAQ (reference sequence). The V and J ends lost 3 bases and 0 bases respectively, with 8 bases between them. CDR3 DNA sequence: TGTGCCAGCAGCTTTCAAGGAATGAACACTGAAGCTTTCTTT. It is translated as CASSFQGMNTEAFF. The complete variable domain, with remaining parts taken from reference TRBV7-9 and TRBJ1-1, reads DTGVSQNPRHKITKRGQNVTFRCDPISEHNRLYWYRQTLGQGPEFLTYFQNEAQLEKSRLLSDRFSAERPKGSFSTLEIQRTEQGDSAMYLCASSFQGMNTEAFFGQGTRLTVV.

This chain connects TRBV7-9 to TRBJ1-6; D is undetermined. The length of the CDR3 is 14 residues. Trimming took off 4 bases at V and 7 bases at J, with 11 bases between the two ends. Germline CDR1 SEHNR, CDR2 FQNEAQ (reference sequence). The DNA for the CDR3 is TGTGCCAGCAGCTCAGGTTTTACGAATTCACCCCTCCACTTT. Translation gives CASSSGFTNSPLHF.